The 31 T cell receptor beta chains given below trace back to one sample, sequenced in a study of blood T cell repertoires in COVID-19. TCRdb's copy holds only in-frame clones and misses some; the assay was immunoSEQ multiplex PCR. The sample has over 150,000 clones; roughly 80% are singletons. The sequencing sample was made of peripheral blood. All receptors derive from a man between 70 and 80 years old with active or convalescent COVID-19.

The genes are TRBV18 and TRBJ2-4; a possible D gene is TRBD1 (6 bases). CDR3 size: 16 residues. CDR1 is KGHSH, CDR2 LQKENI, per germline. The V gene lost 0 bases and the J gene lost 0 bases, with 9 bases spanning the gap. Written as DNA, the CDR3 is TGTGCCAGCTCACCACCGGGACACCCAGCCAAAAACATTCAGTACTTC. It encodes CASSPPGHPAKNIQYF.

The chain joins TRBV24-1 to TRBJ2-1, with 9 bases lining up with TRBD2. In germline, CDR1 is KGHDR, CDR2 SFDVKD. The CDR3 extends over 16 amino acids. The junction had 6 bases not matched to a gene; V was cut back by 3 bases and J by 4 bases. Here the CDR3 DNA reads TGTGCCACCAGTGATCCGACTAGCGGACTATACAATGAGCAGTTCTTC. Protein product: CATSDPTSGLYNEQFF.

There are a few counts of this clone. The V call is TRBV19, the J call TRBJ1-6, with D tentatively TRBD1 (5 bases). The CDR3 has 15 amino acids. V was clipped by 1 base and J by 10 bases, with 14 bases between them. CDR1 is LNHDA and CDR2 is SQIVND in the germline V gene (reference sequence). The chain's CDR3 is CASSIVGLGASPLHF. CDR3 in DNA: TGTGCCAGTAGTATAGTTGGCCTTGGGGCCTCACCCCTCCACTTT.

In its sample, this clone was seen once. The gene calls are TRBV28 and TRBJ2-7; 8 bases agree with TRBD1. With 3 bases clipped from V and 2 bases from J, the junction kept 9 bases outside the gene matches. The CDR3 has 16 residues. Germline loops: CDR1 MDHEN, CDR2 SYDVKM. The CDR3 coding sequence is TGTGCCAGCAGTTTTCCCCCGAGGACAGGGACCTACGAGCAGTACTTC. Translating it yields CASSFPPRTGTYEQYF.

This rearrangement joins TRBV19 to TRBJ2-3; TRBD1 might be the D (5 bases). Germline V gene data show CDR1 as LNHDA and CDR2 as SQIVND (reference sequence). Trimming cost V 6 bases and J 6 bases, with 22 bases left between them. There are 16 residues in the CDR3. The CDR3 sequence is CASSSTVASVWDTQYF. CDR3 coding DNA: TGTGCCAGTAGCTCGACAGTTGCTTCGGTCTGGGATACGCAGTATTTT.

This clone showed up just once. The CDR3 sequence: CASSLVGEGDGYTF. The DNA for the CDR3 is TGCGCCAGCAGCTTGGTGGGGGAGGGTGATGGCTACACCTTC. This sequence joins TRBV5-1 and TRBJ1-2; the D gene is possibly TRBD1 (5 bases). V shed 0 bases and J shed 6 bases, with 12 bases lying between them. Germline CDR1 and CDR2: SGHRS and YFSETQ. The CDR3 totals 14 residues.

V and J are TRBV18 and TRBJ1-5; no firm D call. The CDR3 is 16 residues long. Trimming stripped 4 bases from V and 2 bases from J, with 15 bases between. From germline, CDR1 is KGHSH and CDR2 LQKENI. The CDR3 sequence: CASSLGHQAGNQPQHF. The CDR3 DNA reads as TGTGCCAGCTCACTGGGCCACCAGGCCGGCAATCAGCCCCAGCATTTT. Full variable domain (missing parts from reference TRBV18 and TRBJ1-5): NAGVMQNPRHLVRRRGQEARLRCSPMKGHSHVYWYRQLPEEGLKFMVYLQKENIIDESGMPKERFSAEFPKEGPSILRIQQVVRGDSAAYFCASSLGHQAGNQPQHFGDGTRLSIL.

This chain connects TRBV7-8 to TRBJ1-6; a possible D gene is TRBD1 (5 bases). The CDR3 has 18 residues. V lost 1 base to trimming and J lost 7 bases, with 20 bases between them. Germline V gives CDR1 SGHVS, CDR2 FQNEAQ. The DNA of the CDR3 is TGTGCCAGCAGCTTAGAGGGTGGGGCTTTGGTTGAGAATTCACCCCTCCACTTT. Translated, it gives CASSLEGGALVENSPLHF. Filled out from reference TRBV7-8 and TRBJ1-6, the complete variable domain reads GAGVSQSPRYKVAKRGQDVALRCDPISGHVSLFWYQQALGQGPEFLTYFQNEAQLDKSGLPSDRFFAERPEGSVSTLKIQRTQQEDSAVYLCASSLEGGALVENSPLHFGNGTRLTVT.

This chain uses TRBV6-5 with TRBJ2-7, with 9 bases matching TRBD1. The germline gives CDR1 MNHEY, CDR2 SVGAGI. Unmatched junction bases numbered 7, after V lost 4 bases and J lost 6 bases. The length of the CDR3 is 14 residues. CDR3 in amino acids: CASSFYRGRGEQYF. Here the CDR3 DNA reads TGTGCCAGCAGTTTCTACAGGGGGCGAGGCGAGCAGTACTTC.

This clone has a handful of counts. V is TRBV7-9 and J is TRBJ1-2; no firm D call. V lost 1 base and J 8 bases, leaving 11 bases between the germline ends. CDR3 length: 13 residues. Germline V gene data show CDR1 as SEHNR and CDR2 as FQNEAQ (reference sequence). Here the CDR3 reads CASSLVPNKGYTF. CDR3 DNA sequence: TGTGCCAGCAGCTTAGTCCCTAATAAGGGCTACACCTTC.

Written as DNA, the CDR3 is TGTGCCAGCAGTGGACAGGTTATGAACACTGAAGCTTTCTTT. Translating it yields CASSGQVMNTEAFF. The rearrangement uses TRBV2 and TRBJ1-1, with a possible D match to TRBD1 (6 bases). V lost 4 bases and J lost 0, with 9 bases in between. Germline-derived CDR1 and CDR2 are SNHLY and FYNNEI. There are 14 residues in the CDR3.

CDR3 residues: CASSRRTPVGEQFF. CDR3 DNA sequence: TGTGCCAGCAGCCGACGGACTCCCGTGGGTGAGCAGTTCTTC. The J gene is TRBJ2-1, the V gene TRBV3-1 (or the pseudogene TRBV3-2), with a possible D match to TRBD2 (5 bases). The germline V gene has CDR1 LGHDT and CDR2 YNNKEL (reference sequence). The CDR3 runs 14 residues. The V and J ends lost 4 bases and 9 bases respectively, with 16 bases between them.

This clone was picked up one time. This chain links TRBV7-8 with TRBJ1-5; 7 bases fit TRBD1. V was pared by 4 bases and J by 0 bases, with 9 bases of the junction left unmatched. Germline CDR1 and CDR2: SGHVS and FQNEAQ. This CDR3 has 17 amino acids. In DNA form, the CDR3 reads TGTGCCAGCAGCTCCGCCCGGGACAGCTATAGCAATCAGCCCCAGCATTTT. Protein product: CASSSARDSYSNQPQHF.

Only a few counts were recorded for this clone. CDR3 nucleotides: TGTGCCAGCAGCTTAGACGACAGAAAACTGTTTTTT. Translating gives CASSLDDRKLFF. The chain uses TRBV7-2 and TRBJ1-4, with D perhaps TRBD1 (5 bases). CDR3 length equals 12 residues. V lost 1 base to trimming and J lost 10 bases, with 7 bases between them. Germline V gene lookup returns CDR1 SGHTA and CDR2 FQGNSA.

This clone appeared a few times. The chain carries TRBV7-2 and TRBJ1-2; the match to TRBD1 covers 9 bases. This CDR3 comprises 15 residues. With V trimmed by 5 bases and J by 4 bases, 8 bases remained unmatched. Germline CDR1 and CDR2: SGHTA and FQGNSA. CDR3 sequence (DNA): TGTGCCAGCAGCAATAACAGGGGGCAGGGCTATGGCTACACCTTC. This encodes CASSNNRGQGYGYTF.

The gene calls are TRBV18 and TRBJ2-2, with a weak D call TRBD2 (6 bases). Trimming removed 6 bases at V and 5 bases at J, with 16 bases between. This CDR3 contains 15 residues. In germline, CDR1 is KGHSH, CDR2 LQKENI. The CDR3 is CASSPQGLPTGELFF. As DNA, the CDR3 is TGTGCCAGCTCCCCCCAGGGACTCCCTACCGGGGAGCTGTTTTTT. Variable domain in full (rest from reference TRBV18 and TRBJ2-2): NAGVMQNPRHLVRRRGQEARLRCSPMKGHSHVYWYRQLPEEGLKFMVYLQKENIIDESGMPKERFSAEFPKEGPSILRIQQVVRGDSAAYFCASSPQGLPTGELFFGEGSRLTVL.

The chain is built from TRBV4-3 and TRBJ1-1; D is possibly TRBD1 (5 bases). Germline CDR1 LGHNA, CDR2 YSLEER. V lost 5 bases and J 5 bases, leaving 18 bases between the germline ends. The CDR3 consists of 15 residues. The CDR3 DNA is TGCGCCAGCAGCGCCCGCCGCCAGGGTAGGACTGAAGCTTTCTTT. Residues: CASSARRQGRTEAFF.

J is TRBJ1-2 and V is TRBV9, with D perhaps TRBD1 (6 bases). CDR3 length equals 12 residues. The ends were cut back, 4 bases at V and 5 bases at J, with 9 bases in the middle. CDR1 and CDR2 from the germline V gene are SGDLS and YYNGEE. The CDR3 region has the DNA TGTGCCAGCAGCATAACAGGGTATGGCTACACCTTC. The encoded protein is CASSITGYGYTF. Supplemented by reference TRBV9 and TRBJ1-2, the full variable domain reads DSGVTQTPKHLITATGQRVTLRCSPRSGDLSVYWYQQSLDQGLQFLIQYYNGEERAKGNILERFSAQQFPDLHSELNLSSLELGDSALYFCASSITGYGYTFGSGTRLTVV.

This clone was counted a single time. The genes are TRBV24-1 and TRBJ2-2; 8 positions agree with TRBD1. V lost 4 bases, J lost 0 bases, and 6 bases stayed unmatched. Germline CDR1 reads KGHDR; CDR2 reads SFDVKD. The CDR3 spans 17 residues. CDR3 sequence: CATSEPGQGSNTGELFF. The CDR3 bases are TGTGCCACCAGTGAGCCCGGACAGGGATCGAACACCGGGGAGCTGTTTTTT.

The chain recombines TRBV7-8 with TRBJ1-2, with D possibly matching TRBD1 (6 bases). Germline CDR1 and CDR2: SGHVS and FQNEAQ. The CDR3 length is 14 residues. V lost 5 bases, J lost 7 bases, and 17 bases lay in between. The CDR3 sequence: CASSRGGGGSGYTF. The CDR3 DNA reads TGTGCCAGCAGCCGAGGGGGGGGAGGCAGTGGCTACACCTTC.

The chain joins TRBV6-2 or TRBV6-3 to TRBJ1-2, with D maybe TRBD1 (5 bases). Germline CDR1 is MNHEY and CDR2 is SVGEGT. V was cut by 0 bases and J by 4 bases, with 6 bases left in between. The CDR3 has 13 residues. The DNA for the CDR3 is TGTGCCAGCAGTTACTCCGGGGGCTATGGCTACACCTTC. It translates to CASSYSGGYGYTF.

This clone appeared a few times. The chain recombines TRBV7-2 with TRBJ2-1, with 10 bases that match TRBD2. The CDR3 is 15 amino acids. V was pared by 3 bases and J by 5 bases, with 4 bases of the junction left unmatched. Germline CDR1 SGHTA, CDR2 FQGNSA. The CDR3 spells CASSFLAGANNEQFF. The DNA for the CDR3 is TGTGCCAGCAGCTTCCTAGCGGGGGCCAACAATGAGCAGTTCTTC.

This chain links TRBV7-8 with TRBJ2-3; TRBD1 might be the D (5 bases). Trimming stripped 11 bases from V and 2 bases from J, with 14 bases between. There are 13 residues in the CDR3. From germline, CDR1 is SGHVS and CDR2 FQNEAQ. CDR3 region: CASLYRSTDTQYF. The CDR3 DNA sequence: TGTGCCTCCTTATACAGGTCCACAGATACGCAGTATTTT. The full variable domain, rest sourced from reference TRBV7-8 and TRBJ2-3, is GAGVSQSPRYKVAKRGQDVALRCDPISGHVSLFWYQQALGQGPEFLTYFQNEAQLDKSGLPSDRFFAERPEGSVSTLKIQRTQQEDSAVYLCASLYRSTDTQYFGPGTRLTVL.

J is TRBJ2-1 and V is TRBV4-1, with 10 nucleotides matching TRBD1. The CDR3 is 18 amino acids. The V gene's germline CDR1 is MGHRA and CDR2 YSYEKL. Trimming took 1 base from V and 4 from J; bases not matched to a gene: 10. CDR3 protein: CASSQAYLRQGAYNEQFF. CDR3 nucleotide sequence: TGCGCCAGCAGCCAAGCGTACCTCAGACAGGGGGCGTACAATGAGCAGTTCTTC.

V is TRBV20-1 and J is TRBJ1-2; D not certain. CDR1 DFQATT and CDR2 SNEGSKA come from the germline V gene (reference sequence). Trimming pared 3 bases from V and 4 bases from J, leaving 9 bases between. The CDR3 is 12 residues long. The CDR3 DNA reads TGCAGTGCTAGTCGCCAGGCCTATGGCTACACCTTC. This codes for CSASRQAYGYTF.

This chain links TRBV18 with TRBJ2-1; no definite D call. The germline V gene has CDR1 KGHSH and CDR2 LQKENI. Trimming took 6 bases from V and 9 from J, leaving 21 bases between them. The CDR3 contains 15 residues. The CDR3 is CASSTLLPLSSEQFF. CDR3 bases: TGTGCCAGCTCCACTTTGTTACCCCTTAGTAGTGAGCAGTTCTTC.

The chain links TRBV28 to TRBJ2-7; possible D gene TRBD2, 6 bases. Trimming took 5 bases from V and 0 from J, leaving 11 bases between them. The germline V gene encodes CDR1 MDHEN and CDR2 SYDVKM. The CDR3 sequence is 14 residues long. CDR3 in DNA: TGTGCCAGCAGTATAGCGGCTGGCTCCTACGAGCAGTACTTC. Translation gives CASSIAAGSYEQYF.

The chain combines TRBV6-6 with TRBJ1-3; D possibly corresponds to TRBD1 (6 bases). Trimming took off 4 bases at V and 4 bases at J, with 14 bases between the two ends. The CDR3 is 15 residues long. Germline CDR1 is MNHNY and CDR2 is SVGAGI (reference sequence). The CDR3, as DNA: TGTGCCAGCAGTTTCCGAGGGGGGGCAGGAAACACCATATATTTT. This encodes CASSFRGGAGNTIYF.

This sequence joins TRBV19 and TRBJ1-5; D perhaps matches TRBD1 (6 bases). CDR1 and CDR2 from the germline V gene are LNHDA and SQIVND (reference sequence). V lost 4 bases and J lost 5, with 15 bases in between. The CDR3 loop spans 15 amino acids. The CDR3 region has the DNA TGTGCCAGTAGTACCTACAGGGTCGGCGATCAGCCCCAGCATTTT. Its protein is CASSTYRVGDQPQHF.

This chain uses TRBV6-6 with TRBJ1-1; TRBD1 matches 9 bases. The CDR3 sequence is 15 residues long. Trimming removed 2 bases from V and 4 bases from J; junction bases left unmatched: 5. The germline gives CDR1 MNHNY, CDR2 SVGAGI (reference sequence). CDR3: CASSYAGTGTTEAFF. The CDR3 DNA reads as TGTGCCAGCAGTTACGCCGGGACAGGGACCACTGAAGCTTTCTTT.

This clone was seen only once. The V gene is TRBV18, the J gene TRBJ1-1; D is ambiguous. CDR1 and CDR2 from the germline V gene are KGHSH and LQKENI. The V and J ends lost 5 bases and 0 bases respectively, with 13 bases between them. This CDR3 has 15 amino acids. CDR3 in amino acids: CASSGQREMNTEAFF. Here the CDR3 DNA reads TGTGCCAGCTCAGGCCAGCGTGAGATGAACACTGAAGCTTTCTTT.